The subject of this entry is one T cell receptor beta chain. The data were produced by immunoSEQ multiplex PCR, yet TCRdb's version contains in-frame clones alone and is incomplete. This table holds over 100,000 clones, roughly 88% found once. This record belongs to a study of control samples from healthy donors and cancer patients. This CDR3 contains 15 residues. V lost 7 bases to trimming and J lost 9 bases; unmatched junction nucleotides: 11. The germline V gene encodes CDR1 MDHEN and CDR2 SYDVKM. This clonotype was obtained from a man aged 50 or older in good health. This chain connects TRBV28 to TRBJ1-6, with 8 bases matching TRBD1. Sequencing was carried out using blood. This CDR3 is CASIQSGTGGSPLHF. Written as DNA, the CDR3 is TGTGCCAGCATTCAATCCGGGACAGGTGGTTCACCCCTCCACTTT. The whole variable domain, filled in from reference TRBV28 and TRBJ1-6, reads DVKVTQSSRYLVKRTGEKVFLECVQDMDHENMFWYRQDPGLGLRLIYFSYDVKMKEKGDIPEGYSVSREKKERFSLILESASTNQTSMYLCASIQSGTGGSPLHFGNGTRLTVT.